Below are 18 T cell receptor beta chains sequenced from a single sample in a study of blood T cell repertoires in COVID-19 (dated by TCRdb to 2018 to 2020). Library preparation employed the immunoSEQ multiplex PCR assay. TCRdb carries this immuneACCESS record with in-frame sequences only. Its versions omit some clonotypes, under half of them owing to an unresolved V gene in the studies checked, with the rest unexplained. This sample holds roughly 190,000 clones; approximately 89% were observed only once. 7.5% to 9.5% of the sample is in the top ten clones. Sequenced material: peripheral blood. These receptors all come from a woman in her sixties with acute or convalescent COVID-19.

V and J are TRBV19 and TRBJ2-6; 11 nucleotides match TRBD1. Looked up from germline, CDR1 is LNHDA and CDR2 is SQIVND (reference sequence). The V and J ends lost 6 bases and 2 bases, in that order; junction bases with no gene match: 6. The CDR3 has 17 residues. The CDR3 reads CASRGDRGIPGANVLTF. CDR3 DNA: TGTGCCAGTAGGGGGGACAGGGGGATTCCTGGGGCCAACGTCCTGACTTTC.

The rearrangement uses TRBV5-1 and TRBJ2-7; 7 bases are a match to TRBD2. The CDR3 is made up of 13 amino acids. V was clipped by 5 bases and J by 6 bases; unmatched bases: 8. The germline V gene has CDR1 SGHRS and CDR2 YFSETQ. The CDR3 nucleotides are TGCGCCAGCAGGAAAGCGGGGCCAGGCGAGCAGTACTTC. This encodes CASRKAGPGEQYF.

In this sample, this clone turned up a few times. This rearrangement joins TRBV6-1 to TRBJ1-2; D is ambiguous. V was cut by 0 bases and J by 5 bases, with 13 bases left in between. The CDR3 extends over 15 amino acids. CDR1 and CDR2 (germline): MNHNS, SASEGT. The CDR3 sequence is CASSEAIIGLYGYTF. The CDR3 DNA reads as TGTGCCAGCAGTGAAGCTATAATCGGTCTTTATGGCTACACCTTC.

The V gene is TRBV18, the J gene TRBJ1-1, with 8 bases that match TRBD1. Germline V lookup: CDR1 KGHSH, CDR2 LQKENI. The CDR3 spans 16 residues. The ends lost 2 bases at V and 7 bases at J; junction bases unmatched: 12. The CDR3 coding sequence is TGTGCCAGCTCACCAGGGGAGACAGGGGACGGAGGTGAAGCTTTCTTT. Protein: CASSPGETGDGGEAFF. Using reference TRBV18 and TRBJ1-1 for the parts outside the CDR3, the full variable domain is NAGVMQNPRHLVRRRGQEARLRCSPMKGHSHVYWYRQLPEEGLKFMVYLQKENIIDESGMPKERFSAEFPKEGPSILRIQQVVRGDSAAYFCASSPGETGDGGEAFFGQGTRLTVV.

This chain joins TRBV5-6 and TRBJ1-1; TRBD1 matches 11 bases. CDR1 and CDR2 from the germline V gene are SGHDT and YYEEEE. J lost 7 bases, V lost 0 bases, and 8 bases had no gene match. The CDR3 totals 16 residues. CDR3 nucleotide sequence: TGTGCCAGCAGCTTGGCGAGGGACAGGGGGTCGAGTGAAGCTTTCTTT. Protein: CASSLARDRGSSEAFF.

This clone was seen a few times. V gene TRBV6-5 combines with J gene TRBJ1-1; D is uncertain. The CDR3 contains 14 residues. Looked up from germline, CDR1 is MNHEY and CDR2 is SVGAGI. Trimming cost V 1 base and J 4 bases, with 10 bases left between them. The CDR3 bases are TGTGCCAGCAGTTACTTACGGTTGAGCACTGAAGCTTTCTTT. Translating gives CASSYLRLSTEAFF.

The CDR3 nucleotides read TGCGCCAGCAGCTTGGGTACAGGGGTGCGCAATGAGCAGTTCTTC. It yields the protein CASSLGTGVRNEQFF. J is TRBJ2-1 and V is TRBV5-1, with 7 bases lining up with TRBD1. The CDR3 is made up of 15 amino acids. The germline CDR1 and CDR2 sequences are SGHRS and YFSETQ. With V trimmed by 0 bases and J by 6 bases, 6 bases remained unmatched.

The CDR3 DNA reads as TGCAGTGGAGGGGATCTTGAAGCTTTCTTT. Protein sequence: CSGGDLEAFF. V is TRBV29-1 and J is TRBJ1-1; a possible D gene is TRBD1 (5 bases). Germline V CDR1 and CDR2: SQVTM, ANQGSEA. CDR3 length equals 10 residues.

The chain joins TRBV24-1 to TRBJ2-5; D ambiguous. V was clipped by 4 bases and J by 4 bases, with 12 bases between them. Germline V gene sequence: CDR1 KGHDR, CDR2 SFDVKD. This CDR3 spans 14 amino acids. DNA for the CDR3: TGTGCCACCAGTGACAGGCGACCAGGAGAGACCCAGTACTTC. Residues: CATSDRRPGETQYF.

This chain uses TRBV27 with TRBJ2-3, with 7 bases that match TRBD1. The CDR3 covers 15 residues. The V and J ends lost 4 bases and 4 bases, in that order; junction bases with no gene match: 8. The germline CDR1 and CDR2 sequences are MNHEY and SMNVEV (reference sequence). CDR3: CASSSLGTASDTQYF. CDR3 in DNA: TGTGCCAGCAGTTCCCTCGGGACAGCCTCAGATACGCAGTATTTT.

The chain combines TRBV11-2 with TRBJ2-2; D uncertain. This CDR3 spans 15 amino acids. Germline-derived CDR1 and CDR2 are SGHAT and FQNNGV. The germline V and J ends were trimmed by 5 bases and 2 bases, with 12 bases remaining between them. CDR3 coding DNA: TGTGCCAGCAGCCAAAGTGGCACAAACACCGGGGAGCTGTTTTTT. It codes for CASSQSGTNTGELFF.

V and J are TRBV12-3 or TRBV12-4 and TRBJ1-3; D is perhaps TRBD1 (6 bases). The CDR3 runs 13 residues. Trimming shortened V by 5 bases and J by 4 bases, and 9 bases separated the two germline ends. This CDR3 is CASSRDTGNTIYF. The CDR3 region has the DNA TGTGCCAGCAGTCGGGACACCGGAAACACCATATATTTT.

This clone is a singleton in its sample. At one end, the junction sequence differs from germline, possibly due to a read error. The chain couples TRBV19 to TRBJ1-2; D may be TRBD1 (6 bases). This CDR3 has 13 amino acids. Germline loops: CDR1 LNHDA, CDR2 SQIVND (reference sequence). The CDR3 bases are TGTGCCAGTAGTGTCTCACAGGGAACTGGCTACGCCTTC. Residues: CASSVSQGTGYAF.

DNA of the CDR3: TGTGCCAGTAAGGCGGCACTCCAAGAGACCCAGTACTTC. Translating gives CASKAALQETQYF. The rearrangement joins TRBV19 to TRBJ2-5; no firm D call. CDR3 length equals 13 residues. V was clipped by 7 bases and J by 1 base, with 10 bases between them. The germline CDR1 and CDR2 sequences are LNHDA and SQIVND (reference sequence). Combining the CDR3 with reference TRBV19 and TRBJ2-5 gives the whole variable domain DGGITQSPKYLFRKEGQNVTLSCEQNLNHDAMYWYRQDPGQGLRLIYYSQIVNDFQKGDIAEGYSVSREKKESFPLTVTSAQKNPTAFYLCASKAALQETQYFGPGTRLLVL.

The gene calls are TRBV5-1 and TRBJ2-3; 14 nucleotides agree with TRBD2. The CDR3 length is 16 residues. V shed 4 bases and J 6 bases; nucleotides not matched to a gene: 7. The germline V gene encodes CDR1 SGHRS and CDR2 YFSETQ. The DNA for the CDR3 is TGCGCCAGCAGCGCACCGGGACTAGCGGGAGTCGATACGCAGTATTTT. This sequence encodes CASSAPGLAGVDTQYF.

The chain combines TRBV6-1 with TRBJ2-7; possibly TRBD2 for D (5 bases). Trimming stripped 2 bases from V and 1 base from J, with 12 bases between. This CDR3 comprises 15 residues. Germline CDR1 reads MNHNS; CDR2 reads SASEGT. The CDR3 spells CASSESGGVSYEQYF. The CDR3 DNA follows: TGTGCCAGCAGTGAAAGCGGTGGAGTGTCCTACGAGCAGTACTTC.

This clone was observed a handful of times. The chain employs TRBV6-1 and TRBJ2-7, with unresolved D. The germline gives CDR1 MNHNS, CDR2 SASEGT. The CDR3 runs 15 residues. Trimming removed 3 bases from V and 6 bases from J, with 18 bases in between. The CDR3 region has the DNA TGTGCCAGCAGTGACCCCTCAGAATGGGCCAGCGAGCAGTACTTC. Encoded protein: CASSDPSEWASEQYF.

This clone turned up a few times. This chain uses TRBV18 with TRBJ2-3; D is possibly TRBD1 (6 bases). Trimming left V 6 bases short and J 2 bases short, with 15 bases between. The CDR3 is made up of 15 amino acids. Germline V gene data show CDR1 as KGHSH and CDR2 as LQKENI. As DNA, the CDR3 is TGTGCCAGCTCCTTAAATCAGGGGTCCACAGATACGCAGTATTTT. Protein product: CASSLNQGSTDTQYF.